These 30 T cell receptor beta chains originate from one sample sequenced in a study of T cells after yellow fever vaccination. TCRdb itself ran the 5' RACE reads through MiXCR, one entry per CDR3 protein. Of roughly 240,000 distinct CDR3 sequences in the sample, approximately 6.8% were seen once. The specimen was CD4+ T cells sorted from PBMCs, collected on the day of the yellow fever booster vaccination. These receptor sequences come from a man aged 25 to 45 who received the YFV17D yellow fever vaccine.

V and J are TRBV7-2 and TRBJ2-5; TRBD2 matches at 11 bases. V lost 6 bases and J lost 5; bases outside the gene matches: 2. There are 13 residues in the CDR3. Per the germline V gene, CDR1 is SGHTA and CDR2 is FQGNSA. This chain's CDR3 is CASRIAGGETQYF. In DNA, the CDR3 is TGTGCCAGCAGAATAGCGGGAGGGGAGACCCAGTACTTC.

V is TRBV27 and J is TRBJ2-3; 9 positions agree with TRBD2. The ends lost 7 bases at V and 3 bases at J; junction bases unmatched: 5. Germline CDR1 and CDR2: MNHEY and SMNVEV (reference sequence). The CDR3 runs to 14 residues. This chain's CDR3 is CASMREGSTDTQYF. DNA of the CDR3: TGTGCCAGCATGCGGGAGGGTTCTACAGATACGCAGTATTTT.

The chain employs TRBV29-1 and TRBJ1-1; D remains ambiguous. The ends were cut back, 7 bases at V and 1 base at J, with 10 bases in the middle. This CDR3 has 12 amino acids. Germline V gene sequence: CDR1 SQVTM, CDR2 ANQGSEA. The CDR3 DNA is TGCAGCGCCTTTACACCGAACACTGAAGCTTTCTTT. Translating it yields CSAFTPNTEAFF.

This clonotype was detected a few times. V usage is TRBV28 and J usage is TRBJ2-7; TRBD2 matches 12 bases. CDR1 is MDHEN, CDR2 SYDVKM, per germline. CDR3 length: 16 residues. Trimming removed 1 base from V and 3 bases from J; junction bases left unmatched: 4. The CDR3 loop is CASSLLSSGRDYEQYF. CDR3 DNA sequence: TGTGCCAGCAGTTTATTGTCTAGCGGGAGGGACTACGAGCAGTACTTC. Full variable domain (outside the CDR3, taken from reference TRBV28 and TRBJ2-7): DVKVTQSSRYLVKRTGEKVFLECVQDMDHENMFWYRQDPGLGLRLIYFSYDVKMKEKGDIPEGYSVSREKKERFSLILESASTNQTSMYLCASSLLSSGRDYEQYFGPGTRLTVT.

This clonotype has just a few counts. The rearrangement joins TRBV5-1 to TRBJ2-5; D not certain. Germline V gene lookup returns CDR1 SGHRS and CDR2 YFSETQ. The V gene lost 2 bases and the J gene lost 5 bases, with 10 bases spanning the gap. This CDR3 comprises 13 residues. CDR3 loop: CASSLRPPETQYF. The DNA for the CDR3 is TGCGCCAGCAGCTTACGCCCCCCGGAGACCCAGTACTTC.

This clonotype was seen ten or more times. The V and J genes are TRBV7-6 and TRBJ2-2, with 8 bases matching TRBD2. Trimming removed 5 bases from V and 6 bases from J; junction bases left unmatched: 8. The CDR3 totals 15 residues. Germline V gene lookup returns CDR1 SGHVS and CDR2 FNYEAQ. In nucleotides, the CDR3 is TGTGCCAGCAGCGCACAGGGACTAGTGTCCGGGGAGCTGTTTTTT. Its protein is CASSAQGLVSGELFF.

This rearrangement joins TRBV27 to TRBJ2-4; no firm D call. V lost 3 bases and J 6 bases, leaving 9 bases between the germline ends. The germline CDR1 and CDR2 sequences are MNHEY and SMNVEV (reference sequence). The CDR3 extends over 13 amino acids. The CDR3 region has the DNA TGTGCCAGCAGTTTTAGGTCCGCAAACATTCAGTACTTC. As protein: CASSFRSANIQYF.

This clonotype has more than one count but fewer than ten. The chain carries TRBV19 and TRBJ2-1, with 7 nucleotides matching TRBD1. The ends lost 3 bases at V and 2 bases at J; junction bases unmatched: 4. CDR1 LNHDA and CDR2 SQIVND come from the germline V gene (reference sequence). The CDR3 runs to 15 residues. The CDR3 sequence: CASSIGQVTYNEQFF. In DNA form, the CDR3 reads TGTGCCAGTAGTATCGGACAGGTTACCTACAATGAGCAGTTCTTC. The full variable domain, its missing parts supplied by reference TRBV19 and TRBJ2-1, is DGGITQSPKYLFRKEGQNVTLSCEQNLNHDAMYWYRQDPGQGLRLIYYSQIVNDFQKGDIAEGYSVSREKKESFPLTVTSAQKNPTAFYLCASSIGQVTYNEQFFGPGTRLTVL.

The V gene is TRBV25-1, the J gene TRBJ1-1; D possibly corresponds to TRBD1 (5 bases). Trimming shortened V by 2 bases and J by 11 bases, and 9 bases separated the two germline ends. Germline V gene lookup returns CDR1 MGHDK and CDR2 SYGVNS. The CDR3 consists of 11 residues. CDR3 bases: TGTGCCAGCAGTGAAGGGGGGTCGGCTTTCTTT. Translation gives CASSEGGSAFF.

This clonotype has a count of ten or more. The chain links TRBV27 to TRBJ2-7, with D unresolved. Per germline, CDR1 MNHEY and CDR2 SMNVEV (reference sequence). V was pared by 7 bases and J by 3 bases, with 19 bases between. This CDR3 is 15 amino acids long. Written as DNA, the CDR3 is TGTGCCAGCACTCTTGGGCAAGGCCGAGACTACGAGCAGTACTTC. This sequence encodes CASTLGQGRDYEQYF.

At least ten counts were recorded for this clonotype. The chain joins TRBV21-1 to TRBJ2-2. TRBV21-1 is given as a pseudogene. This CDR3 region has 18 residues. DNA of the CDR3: TGTGCCAGCAGCCCGTGTTGCGGCACCCAACCGAACACCGGGGAGCTGTTTTTT. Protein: CASSPCCGTQPNTGELFF.

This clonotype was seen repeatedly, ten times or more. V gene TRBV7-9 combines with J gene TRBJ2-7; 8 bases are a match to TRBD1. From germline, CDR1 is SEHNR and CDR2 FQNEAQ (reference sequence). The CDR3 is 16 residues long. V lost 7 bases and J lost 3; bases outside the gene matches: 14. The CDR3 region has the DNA TGTGCCAGCACCCCCCTAGGTGACAGGGGATTCTACGAGCAGTACTTC. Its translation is CASTPLGDRGFYEQYF.

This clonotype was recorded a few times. The CDR3 sequence is CASSYSLTSGSDSYEQYF. The CDR3 DNA is TGTGCCAGCAGTTACTCGCTTACTAGCGGGAGTGACTCCTACGAGCAGTACTTC. The chain links TRBV6-5 to TRBJ2-7; 11 positions agree with TRBD2. After removal of 0 bases from V and 0 bases from J, the junction contained 7 bases not matched to a gene. The CDR3 runs 18 residues. CDR1 and CDR2 from the germline V gene are MNHEY and SVGAGI.

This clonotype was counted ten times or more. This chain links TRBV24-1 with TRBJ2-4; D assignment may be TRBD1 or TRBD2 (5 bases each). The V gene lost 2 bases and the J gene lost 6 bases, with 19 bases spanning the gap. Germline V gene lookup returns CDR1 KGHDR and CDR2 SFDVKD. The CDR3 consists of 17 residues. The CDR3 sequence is CATSDSGTPPAGNIQYF. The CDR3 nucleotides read TGTGCCACCAGTGATTCCGGGACCCCCCCAGCCGGAAACATTCAGTACTTC.

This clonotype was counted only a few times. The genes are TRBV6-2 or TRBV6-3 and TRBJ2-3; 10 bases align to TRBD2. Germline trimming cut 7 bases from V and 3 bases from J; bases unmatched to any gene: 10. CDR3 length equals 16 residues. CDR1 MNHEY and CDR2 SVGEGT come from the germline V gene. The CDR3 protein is CASIPGLALMTDTQYF. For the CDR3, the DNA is TGTGCCAGCATACCGGGACTAGCGTTGATGACAGATACGCAGTATTTT.

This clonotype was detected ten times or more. DNA of the CDR3: TGTGCCAGCAGACCCGGGACAGGTCCCCAAGAGACCCAGTACTTC. This encodes CASRPGTGPQETQYF. This chain connects TRBV28 to TRBJ2-5; 8 nucleotides align to TRBD1. CDR1 is MDHEN and CDR2 is SYDVKM in the germline V gene. V lost 6 bases to trimming and J lost 1 base; unmatched junction nucleotides: 7. This CDR3 spans 15 amino acids.

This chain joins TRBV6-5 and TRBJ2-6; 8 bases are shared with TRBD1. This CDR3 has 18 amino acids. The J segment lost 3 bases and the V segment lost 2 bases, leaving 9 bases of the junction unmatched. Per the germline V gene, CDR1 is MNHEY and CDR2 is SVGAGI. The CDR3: CASSYRATGADGANVLTF. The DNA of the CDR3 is TGTGCCAGCAGTTACAGGGCGACAGGGGCCGATGGGGCCAACGTCCTGACTTTC.

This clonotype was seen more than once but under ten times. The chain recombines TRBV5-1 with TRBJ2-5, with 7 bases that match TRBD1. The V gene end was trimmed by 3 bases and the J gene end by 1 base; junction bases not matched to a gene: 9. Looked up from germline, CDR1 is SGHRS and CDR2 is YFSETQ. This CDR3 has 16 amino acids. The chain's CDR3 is CASSYGQVNTQETQYF. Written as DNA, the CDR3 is TGCGCCAGCAGCTACGGACAGGTTAATACCCAAGAGACCCAGTACTTC.

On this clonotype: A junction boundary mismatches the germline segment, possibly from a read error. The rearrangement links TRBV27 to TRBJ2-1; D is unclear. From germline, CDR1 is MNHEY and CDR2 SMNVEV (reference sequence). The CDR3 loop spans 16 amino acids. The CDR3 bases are TGTGCCTGCAGTCCCCGAGGTCTAGTAGGCCAAACTGAGCAGTTCTTC. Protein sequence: CACSPRGLVGQTEQFF.

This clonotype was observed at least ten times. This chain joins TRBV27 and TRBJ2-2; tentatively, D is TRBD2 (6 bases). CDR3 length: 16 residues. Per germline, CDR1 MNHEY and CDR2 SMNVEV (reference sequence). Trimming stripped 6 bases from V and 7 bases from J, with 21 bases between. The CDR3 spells CASSWTGGKGSGELFF. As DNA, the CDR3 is TGTGCCAGCAGCTGGACGGGCGGGAAGGGAAGCGGGGAGCTGTTTTTT.

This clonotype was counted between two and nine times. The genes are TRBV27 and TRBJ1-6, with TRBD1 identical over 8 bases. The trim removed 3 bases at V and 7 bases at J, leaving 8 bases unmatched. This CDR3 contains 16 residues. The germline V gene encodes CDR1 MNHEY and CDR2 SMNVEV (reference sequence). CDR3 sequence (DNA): TGTGCCAGCAGTTTTCTCCGGGACAGGTTAAATTCACCCCTCCACTTT. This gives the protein CASSFLRDRLNSPLHF.

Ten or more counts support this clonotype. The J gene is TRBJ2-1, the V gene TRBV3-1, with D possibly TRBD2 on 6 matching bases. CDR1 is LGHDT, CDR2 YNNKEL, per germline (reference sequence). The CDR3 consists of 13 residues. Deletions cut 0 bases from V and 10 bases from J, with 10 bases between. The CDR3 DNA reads TGTGCCAGCAGCCAAGATTGGGCGGGAGAGCAGTTCTTC. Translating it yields CASSQDWAGEQFF.

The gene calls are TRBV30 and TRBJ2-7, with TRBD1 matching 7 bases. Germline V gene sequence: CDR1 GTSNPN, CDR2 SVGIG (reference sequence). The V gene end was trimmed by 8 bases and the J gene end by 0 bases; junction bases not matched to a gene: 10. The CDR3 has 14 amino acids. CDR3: CAGARDRLSYEQYF. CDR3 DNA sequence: TGTGCCGGGGCCCGGGACAGACTCTCCTACGAGCAGTACTTC.

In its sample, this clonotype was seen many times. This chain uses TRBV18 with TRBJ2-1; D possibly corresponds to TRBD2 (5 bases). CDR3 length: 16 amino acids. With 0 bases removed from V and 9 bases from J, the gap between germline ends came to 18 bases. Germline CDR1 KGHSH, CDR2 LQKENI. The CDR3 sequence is CASSPPRVYSVSEQFF. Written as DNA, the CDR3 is TGTGCCAGCTCACCACCGAGGGTCTATAGCGTTAGTGAGCAGTTCTTC.

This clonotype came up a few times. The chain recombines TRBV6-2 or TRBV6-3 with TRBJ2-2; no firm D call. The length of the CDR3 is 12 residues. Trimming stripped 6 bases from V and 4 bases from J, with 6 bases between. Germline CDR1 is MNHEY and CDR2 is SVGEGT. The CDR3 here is CASSWTTGELFF. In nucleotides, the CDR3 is TGTGCCAGCAGCTGGACCACCGGGGAGCTGTTTTTT.

The CDR3 bases are TGCAGTGCTAAGACTAGCGGCCCTTACAATGAGCAGTTCTTC. Its translation: CSAKTSGPYNEQFF. This sequence joins TRBV20-1 and TRBJ2-1; 9 bases fit TRBD2. V shed 4 bases, J shed 4 bases, and the junction held 5 bases outside the gene matches. This CDR3 contains 14 residues. CDR1 is DFQATT, CDR2 SNEGSKA, per germline (reference sequence).

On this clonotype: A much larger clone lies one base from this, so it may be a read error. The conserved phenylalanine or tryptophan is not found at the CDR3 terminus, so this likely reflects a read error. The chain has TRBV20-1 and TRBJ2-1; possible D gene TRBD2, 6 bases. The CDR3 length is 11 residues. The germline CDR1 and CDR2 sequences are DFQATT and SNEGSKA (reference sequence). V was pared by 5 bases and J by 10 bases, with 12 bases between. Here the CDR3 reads CSARSSAEQFY. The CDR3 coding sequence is TGCAGTGCTCGATCTAGCGCCGAGCAGTTCTAC.

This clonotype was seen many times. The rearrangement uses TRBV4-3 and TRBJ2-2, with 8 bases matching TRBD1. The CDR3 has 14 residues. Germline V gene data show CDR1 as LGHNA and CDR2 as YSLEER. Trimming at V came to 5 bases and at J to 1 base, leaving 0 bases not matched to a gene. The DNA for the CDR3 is TGCGCCAGCAGCGGGACAGGGAACACCGGGGAGCTGTTTTTT. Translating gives CASSGTGNTGELFF.

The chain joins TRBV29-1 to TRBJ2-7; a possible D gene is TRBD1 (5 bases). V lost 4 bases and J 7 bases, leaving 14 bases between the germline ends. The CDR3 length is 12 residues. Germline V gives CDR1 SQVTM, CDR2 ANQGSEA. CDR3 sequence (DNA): TGCAGCGTTGCGGTGACAGATAGGGAGCAGTACTTC. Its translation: CSVAVTDREQYF.

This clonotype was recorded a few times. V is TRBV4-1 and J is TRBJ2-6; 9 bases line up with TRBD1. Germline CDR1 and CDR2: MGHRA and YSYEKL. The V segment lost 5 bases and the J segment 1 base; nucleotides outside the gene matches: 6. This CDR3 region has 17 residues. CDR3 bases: TGCGCCAGCAGCGGGGGACAGGGACCTTCTGGGGCCAACGTCCTGACTTTC. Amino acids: CASSGGQGPSGANVLTF.